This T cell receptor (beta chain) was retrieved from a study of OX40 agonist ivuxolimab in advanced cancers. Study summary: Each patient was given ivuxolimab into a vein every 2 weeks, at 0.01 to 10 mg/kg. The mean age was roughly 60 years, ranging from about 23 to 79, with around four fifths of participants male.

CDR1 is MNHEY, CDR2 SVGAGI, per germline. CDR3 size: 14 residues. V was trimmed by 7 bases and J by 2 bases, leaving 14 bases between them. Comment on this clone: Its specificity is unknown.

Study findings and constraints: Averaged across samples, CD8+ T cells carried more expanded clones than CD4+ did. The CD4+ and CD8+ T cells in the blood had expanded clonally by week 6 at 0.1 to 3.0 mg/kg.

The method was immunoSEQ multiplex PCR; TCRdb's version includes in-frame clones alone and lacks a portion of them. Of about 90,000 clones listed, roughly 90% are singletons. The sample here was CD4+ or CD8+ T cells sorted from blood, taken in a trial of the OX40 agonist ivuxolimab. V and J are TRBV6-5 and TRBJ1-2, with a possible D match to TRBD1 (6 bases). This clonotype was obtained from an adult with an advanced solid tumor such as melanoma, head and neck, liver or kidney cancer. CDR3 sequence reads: CASNPTGFNYGYTF. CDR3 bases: TGTGCCAGCAACCCTACAGGGTTCAACTATGGCTACACCTTC.